Here is one T cell receptor beta chain with its context. This clonotype was counted only a few times. The target of this receptor is not known. Base qualities were left out, and no much larger clone turns up one base away. This sample was taken from a study of T-cell memory formation after mild COVID-19 (dated by TCRdb to about 2021). The study in broad terms: TCR sequence clusters from the two donors were found to be largely donor specific. T-cell clones expanding and contracting after mild COVID-19 in two donors were tracked by longitudinal TCRalpha and TCRbeta repertoire sequencing. The cohort was made up of two young adult volunteers, one female and one male, who were previously healthy.

Instrument used: Illumina NovaSeq 6000. TCRalpha and TCRbeta cDNA libraries were constructed by 5'RACE with constant-segment primers, with sample barcodes and unique molecular identifiers being introduced. Trizol reagent was used to extract RNA from every sample. Libraries were amplified in two PCR steps, with a second sample barcode and Illumina TruSeq adapters added in the second step. The libraries were sequenced on an Illumina NovaSeq using 2 x 150 bp paired-end reads. Per the original workflow: Reads were demultiplexed and collapsed into UMI-guided consensus sequences with migec v1.2.7. Using mixcr v2.1.11, UMI consensuses were aligned to TRA and TRB V and J templates and then assembled into clonotypes. Clonotypes were classified as expanded or contracted when called significant by both edgeR and NoisET, with noise models trained on biological replicates. For edgeR calls, a false discovery rate-adjusted p below 0.01 and a log2 fold-change threshold of 1 were applied. PCA with hierarchical clustering of max-normalized trajectories of the 1000 most abundant clonotypes was used as exploratory dynamics analysis. Separately sequenced CD4+ and CD8+ repertoires were used to assign the CD4 or CD8 phenotype of responding clones. The public reads were quality trimmed at Q25 with fastp and then assembled into clones with MiXCR by TCRdb, keeping productive beta chains. Merged by CDR3 protein, the rows form single entries marked with the most common genes and DNA. TCRdb assigned the V and J calls; the authors' analysis was not used. Across this sample there are 400,000 to 500,000 distinct CDR3 sequences, with about 24% seen only once. The top ten hold 8.8% of the sample.

Broad study findings and their caveats: Some responding clones were detected in pre-infection memory, suggesting pre-existing cross-reactive memory T cells joined the SARS-CoV-2 response. The study covered only a couple of mild cases, and larger cohorts including severe cases with pre-infection samples were considered necessary. SARS-CoV-2 specificity was not confirmed for the second-wave clones peaking on day 37. Contracting CD4+ clones were found mainly in CM and EM memory subsets, while CD8+ clones were enriched in EMRA. Clones contracting from day 15 to 85 had balanced CD4/CD8 phenotypes, while a second wave expanding from day 15 to 37 was biased towards CD4+.

Sequences SGDLS (CDR1) and YYNGEE (CDR2) are obtained from the germline V gene. The germline V and J ends show losses of 0 bases and 6 bases respectively, and no gene match explains 10 bases of the junction. Inclusive of the bounding cysteine and phenylalanine, the CDR3 is 17 residues long. The sequence is cut down to CDR3 DNA, 51 bases in frame from base 1. Ficoll-Paque density gradient centrifugation was used to isolate PBMCs. This receptor was obtained from an adult woman who had mild COVID-19 (a few samples of this study predate the infection). The sample titles of this study are shuffled in the database, so cell type and time point are left out; the donor was told from shared clones. The sample consisted of PBMCs or a T cell subset sorted from them (not recorded which). The chain was built from TRBV9 and TRBJ1-2, and 11 junctional nucleotides match TRBD1. CDR3 region: CASSVVVRRTGGDGYTF. The DNA sequence is given as TGTGCCAGCAGCGTAGTCGTGAGGAGGACAGGGGGCGATGGCTACACCTTC.